This entry concerns a single T cell receptor (beta chain). Trimming removed 4 bases at V and 0 bases at J, with 6 bases between. Germline V lookup: CDR1 SGHDN, CDR2 FVKESK. The length of the CDR3 is 14 residues. This sample stems from a study of blood T cell repertoires in COVID-19. Study summary: Both acute and convalescent COVID-19 samples were obtained from the United States, Italy and Spain. Nucleic acid was either cDNA or gDNA, and it came from T cells, B-cell-depleted T cells, or PBMCs.

Original data processing: Amplification with reference gene primers provided the estimates of nucleated cell counts. TCRdb's copy holds only in-frame clones and misses some; the assay was immunoSEQ multiplex PCR. Clonal size and the V and J genes are those of that table, whereas D and trimming came from the DNA. The sample contains some 78,000 clones, over 75% of which appear only once. This receptor was identified in a man in his 70s with active or convalescent COVID-19. The V gene is TRBV14, the J gene TRBJ1-4; D is undetermined. Sequencing used peripheral blood. The CDR3 region is CASSPFSTNEKLFF. The CDR3 coding sequence is TGTGCCAGCAGCCCGTTTTCAACTAATGAAAAACTGTTTTTT.